The 11 T cell receptor beta chains below all came from one sample that was sequenced in a study of blood T cell repertoires in COVID-19. Only in-frame clones appear in the TCRdb table, and some are missing; sequencing was by immunoSEQ multiplex PCR. Of around 150,000 clones listed, roughly 87% were seen once; the top ten hold approximately 10%. The sequenced material came from PBMCs or T cells enriched from blood (not recorded which). These TCRs come from a man aged 45-65 years who had recovered from COVID-19.

The chain joins TRBV5-1 to TRBJ1-5, with no clear D. The CDR3 contains 15 residues. V gave up 0 bases and J gave up 0 bases, with 7 bases separating them. Germline V gene lookup returns CDR1 SGHRS and CDR2 YFSETQ. The CDR3 DNA is TGCGCCAGCAGCTTGGTAGGAGATAGCAATCAGCCCCAGCATTTT. Translated, it gives CASSLVGDSNQPQHF.

The gene calls are TRBV6-1 and TRBJ2-1, with D possibly matching TRBD2 (5 bases). The ends were cut back, 3 bases at V and 8 bases at J, with 17 bases in the middle. The CDR3 is 15 amino acids. CDR1 and CDR2 (germline): MNHNS, SASEGT. The CDR3 loop reads CASSETNPASHEQFF. In nucleotides, the CDR3 is TGTGCCAGCAGTGAGACTAACCCAGCTTCCCATGAGCAGTTCTTC.

The chain has TRBV3-1 (or the pseudogene TRBV3-2) and TRBJ1-1, with D unclear. With 1 base removed from V and 4 bases from J, the gap between germline ends came to 7 bases. Germline CDR1 reads LGHDT; CDR2 reads YNNKEL (reference sequence). This CDR3 contains 13 residues. The CDR3 reads CASSQVFGTEAFF. CDR3 bases: TGTGCCAGCAGCCAAGTTTTCGGCACTGAAGCTTTCTTT.

The V call is TRBV29-1, the J call TRBJ1-4; D is unclear. There are 14 residues in the CDR3. Trimming shortened V by 4 bases and J by 8 bases, and 17 bases separated the two germline ends. CDR1 and CDR2 from the germline V gene are SQVTM and ANQGSEA. The DNA of the CDR3 is TGCAGCGTTGCGGGGTCTCGGAGGCACGAAAAACTGTTTTTT. As protein: CSVAGSRRHEKLFF.

The chain is built from TRBV6-5 and TRBJ2-5; D is possibly TRBD1 (5 bases). Trimming removed 5 bases at V and 1 base at J, with 11 bases between. The CDR3 runs to 14 residues. Germline lookup yields CDR1 MNHEY and CDR2 SVGAGI. The CDR3 loop is CASSRSQGQETQYF. CDR3 nucleotides: TGTGCCAGCAGTCGGAGTCAGGGCCAAGAGACCCAGTACTTC.

This clone appeared once. V gene TRBV18 combines with J gene TRBJ1-2, with a possible D match to TRBD1 (5 bases). Germline V lookup: CDR1 KGHSH, CDR2 LQKENI. V was shortened by 3 bases and J by 8 bases, with 16 bases between the two germline ends. The CDR3 length is 14 residues. As DNA, the CDR3 is TGTGCCAGCTCACCGGGGCAGGTTTCTGGCGGCTACACCTTC. Protein sequence: CASSPGQVSGGYTF.

The rearrangement links TRBV19 to TRBJ2-7; 10 bases map to TRBD1. The trim removed 4 bases at V and 3 bases at J, leaving 6 bases unmatched. CDR3 length equals 15 residues. In germline, CDR1 is LNHDA, CDR2 SQIVND (reference sequence). This CDR3 reads CASSKWGQGSYEQYF. The CDR3 nucleotides are TGTGCCAGTAGTAAATGGGGACAGGGGAGCTACGAGCAGTACTTC.

The sample holds a few counts of this clone. The rearrangement uses TRBV2 and TRBJ2-5; D may be TRBD1 (5 bases). The CDR3 has 14 residues. V shed 0 bases and J shed 5 bases, with 10 bases lying between them. The germline V gene encodes CDR1 SNHLY and CDR2 FYNNEI. This chain's CDR3 is CASSEARGAETQYF. CDR3 coding DNA: TGTGCCAGCAGTGAAGCGCGTGGGGCGGAGACCCAGTACTTC.

This clone has more than one count but fewer than ten. The gene calls are TRBV12-3 or TRBV12-4 and TRBJ1-6, with unresolved D. The CDR3 has 13 residues. Trimming shortened V by 5 bases and J by 10 bases, and 12 bases separated the two germline ends. This CDR3 reads CASSPRVLSPLHF. CDR3 nucleotide sequence: TGTGCCAGCAGTCCTAGAGTACTCTCACCCCTCCACTTT.

The chain is built from TRBV5-4 and TRBJ2-7, with D tentatively TRBD1 (6 bases). V was cut by 0 bases and J by 3 bases, with 13 bases left in between. The CDR3 is 15 amino acids. Germline CDR1 is SGHNT and CDR2 is YYREEE (reference sequence). CDR3 residues: CASSLGQAADYEQYF. In DNA, the CDR3 is TGTGCCAGCAGCTTGGGACAGGCCGCGGACTACGAGCAGTACTTC.

The DNA of the CDR3 is TGTGCCAGCCGTCCGCGAGCCATGAACACTGAAGCTTTCTTT. Translating it yields CASRPRAMNTEAFF. The chain is built from TRBV2 and TRBJ1-1; D unclear. This CDR3 comprises 14 residues. V lost 8 bases, J lost 0 bases, and 13 bases lay in between. The germline CDR1 and CDR2 sequences are SNHLY and FYNNEI.